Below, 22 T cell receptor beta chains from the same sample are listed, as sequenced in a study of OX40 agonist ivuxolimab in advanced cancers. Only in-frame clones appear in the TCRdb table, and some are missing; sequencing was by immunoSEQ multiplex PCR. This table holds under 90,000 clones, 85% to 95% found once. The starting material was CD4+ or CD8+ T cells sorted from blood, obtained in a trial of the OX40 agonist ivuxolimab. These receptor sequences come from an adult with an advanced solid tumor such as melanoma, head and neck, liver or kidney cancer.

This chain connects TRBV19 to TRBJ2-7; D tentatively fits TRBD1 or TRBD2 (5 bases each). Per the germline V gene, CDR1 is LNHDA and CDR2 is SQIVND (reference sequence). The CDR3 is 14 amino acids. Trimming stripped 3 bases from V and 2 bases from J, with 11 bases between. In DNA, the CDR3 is TGTGCCAGTAGTATGGGGCTAGCTGCCTACGAGCAGTACTTC. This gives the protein CASSMGLAAYEQYF.

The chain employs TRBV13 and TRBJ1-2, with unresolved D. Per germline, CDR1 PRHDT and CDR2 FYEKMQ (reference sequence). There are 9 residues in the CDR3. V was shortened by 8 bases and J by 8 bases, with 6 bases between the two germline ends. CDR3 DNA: TGTGCCAGCGGTTTAGGCTACACCTTC. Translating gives CASGLGYTF.

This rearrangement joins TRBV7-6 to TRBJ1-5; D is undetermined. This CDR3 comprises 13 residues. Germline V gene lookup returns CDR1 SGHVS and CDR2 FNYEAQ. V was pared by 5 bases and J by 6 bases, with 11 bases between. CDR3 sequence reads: CASSDIAGQPQHF. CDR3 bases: TGTGCCAGCAGCGACATCGCCGGTCAGCCCCAGCATTTT.

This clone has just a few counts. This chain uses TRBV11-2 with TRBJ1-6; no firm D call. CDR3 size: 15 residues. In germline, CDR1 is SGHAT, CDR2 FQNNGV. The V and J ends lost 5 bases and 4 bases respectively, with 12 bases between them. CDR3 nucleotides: TGTGCCAGCAGCCCCCCAGACGGGTATAATTCACCCCTCCACTTT. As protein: CASSPPDGYNSPLHF.

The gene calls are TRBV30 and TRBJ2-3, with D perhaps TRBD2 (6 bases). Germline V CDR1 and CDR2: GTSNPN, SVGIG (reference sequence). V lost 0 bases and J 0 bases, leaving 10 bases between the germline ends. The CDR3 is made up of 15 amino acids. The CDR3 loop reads CAWSVGGISTDTQYF. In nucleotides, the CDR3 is TGTGCCTGGAGTGTTGGGGGGATAAGCACAGATACGCAGTATTTT.

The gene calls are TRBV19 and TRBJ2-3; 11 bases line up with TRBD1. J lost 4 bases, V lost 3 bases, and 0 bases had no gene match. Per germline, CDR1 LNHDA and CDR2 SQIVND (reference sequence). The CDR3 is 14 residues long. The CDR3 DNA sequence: TGTGCCAGTAGTATGGGACAGGGGGCAGATACGCAGTATTTT. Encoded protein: CASSMGQGADTQYF.

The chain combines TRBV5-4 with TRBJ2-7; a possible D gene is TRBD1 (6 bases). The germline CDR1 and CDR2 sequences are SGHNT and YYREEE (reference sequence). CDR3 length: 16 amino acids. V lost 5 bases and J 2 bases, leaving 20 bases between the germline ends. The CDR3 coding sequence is TGTGCCAGCAGTTCCCGGGACACAAATAGCCCCTACGAGCAGTACTTC. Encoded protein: CASSSRDTNSPYEQYF.

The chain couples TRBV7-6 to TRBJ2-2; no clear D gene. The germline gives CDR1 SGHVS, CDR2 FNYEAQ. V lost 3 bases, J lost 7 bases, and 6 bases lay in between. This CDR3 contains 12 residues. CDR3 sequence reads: CASSFAGGELFF. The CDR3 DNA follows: TGTGCCAGCAGCTTCGCAGGCGGGGAGCTGTTTTTT.

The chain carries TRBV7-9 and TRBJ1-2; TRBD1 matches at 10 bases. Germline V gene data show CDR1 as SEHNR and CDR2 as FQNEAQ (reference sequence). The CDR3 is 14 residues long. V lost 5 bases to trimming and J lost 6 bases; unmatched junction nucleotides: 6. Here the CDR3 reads CASSRGQGDDGYTF. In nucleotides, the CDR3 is TGTGCCAGCAGCCGCGGACAGGGGGATGATGGCTACACCTTC. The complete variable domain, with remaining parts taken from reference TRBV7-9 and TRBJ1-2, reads DTGVSQNPRHKITKRGQNVTFRCDPISEHNRLYWYRQTLGQGPEFLTYFQNEAQLEKSRLLSDRFSAERPKGSFSTLEIQRTEQGDSAMYLCASSRGQGDDGYTFGSGTRLTVV.

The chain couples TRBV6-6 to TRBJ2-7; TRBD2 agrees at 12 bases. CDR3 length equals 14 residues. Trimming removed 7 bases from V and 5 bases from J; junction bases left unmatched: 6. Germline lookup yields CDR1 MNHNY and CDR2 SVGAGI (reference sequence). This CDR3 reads CASILAGGTDEQYF. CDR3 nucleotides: TGTGCCAGCATCCTAGCGGGAGGGACCGACGAGCAGTACTTC.

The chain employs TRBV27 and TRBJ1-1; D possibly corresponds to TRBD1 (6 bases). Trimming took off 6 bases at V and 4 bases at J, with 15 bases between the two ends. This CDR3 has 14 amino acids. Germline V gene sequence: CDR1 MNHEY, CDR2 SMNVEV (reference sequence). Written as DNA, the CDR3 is TGTGCCAGCAGAGGGGGGGGGTGGGCCACTGAAGCTTTCTTT. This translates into CASRGGGWATEAFF.

CDR3 in DNA: TGTGCCAGCAGCCAACCCGGATCGAGTCCCCCTGGCTACACCTTC. It specifies CASSQPGSSPPGYTF. The V gene is TRBV7-9, the J gene TRBJ1-2; no definite D call. Trimming shortened V by 5 bases and J by 7 bases, and 20 bases separated the two germline ends. The CDR3 is made up of 15 amino acids. From germline, CDR1 is SEHNR and CDR2 FQNEAQ (reference sequence).

The CDR3 DNA follows: TGTGCTAGTGGTTTGCCCCAAATAGGGACTAACACTGAAGCTTTCTTT. This gives the protein CASGLPQIGTNTEAFF. The J gene is TRBJ1-1, the V gene TRBV12-5; D is possibly TRBD1 (5 bases). This CDR3 spans 16 amino acids. Trimming took 2 bases from V and 2 from J, leaving 15 bases between them. CDR1 LGHNT and CDR2 FRNRAP come from the germline V gene.

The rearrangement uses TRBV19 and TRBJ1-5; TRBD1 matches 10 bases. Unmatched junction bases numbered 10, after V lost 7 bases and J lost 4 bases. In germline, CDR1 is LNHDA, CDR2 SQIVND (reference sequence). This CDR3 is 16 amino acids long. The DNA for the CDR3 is TGTGCCAGTATAGTGGGGCGGGACAGGGGAAATCAGCCCCAGCATTTT. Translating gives CASIVGRDRGNQPQHF.

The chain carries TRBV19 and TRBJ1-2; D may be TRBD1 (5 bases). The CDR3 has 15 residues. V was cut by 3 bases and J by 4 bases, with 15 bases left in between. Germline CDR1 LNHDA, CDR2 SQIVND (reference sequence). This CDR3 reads CASSIFPDSSYGYTF. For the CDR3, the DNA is TGTGCCAGTAGTATCTTCCCCGACAGTTCCTATGGCTACACCTTC.

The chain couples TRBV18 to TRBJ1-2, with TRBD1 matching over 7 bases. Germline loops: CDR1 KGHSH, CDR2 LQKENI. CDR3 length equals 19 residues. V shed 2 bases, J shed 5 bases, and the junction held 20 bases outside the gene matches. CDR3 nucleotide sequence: TGTGCCAGCTCACCAAAGGACAGGCCACTCCTTCAGGGGCGTTATGGCTACACCTTC. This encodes CASSPKDRPLLQGRYGYTF.

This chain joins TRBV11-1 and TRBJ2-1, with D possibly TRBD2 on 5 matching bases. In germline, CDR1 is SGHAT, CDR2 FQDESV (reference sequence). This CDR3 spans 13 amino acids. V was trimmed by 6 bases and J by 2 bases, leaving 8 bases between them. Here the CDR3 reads CASRGRTYNEQFF. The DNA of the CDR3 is TGTGCCAGCAGGGGGAGAACCTACAATGAGCAGTTCTTC.

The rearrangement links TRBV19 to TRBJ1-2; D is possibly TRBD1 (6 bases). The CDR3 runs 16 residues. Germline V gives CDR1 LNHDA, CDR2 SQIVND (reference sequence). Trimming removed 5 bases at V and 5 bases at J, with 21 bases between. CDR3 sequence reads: CASSDTGALTDYGYTF. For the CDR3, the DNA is TGTGCCAGTAGTGATACGGGGGCTTTGACGGATTATGGCTACACCTTC.

Here the CDR3 DNA reads TGTGCCAGCAGTGAACCTGAGCTTTACAATGAGCAGTTCTTC. Its translation: CASSEPELYNEQFF. The chain carries TRBV6-1 and TRBJ2-1; D is undetermined. Germline-derived CDR1 and CDR2 are MNHNS and SASEGT. This CDR3 is 14 amino acids long. The ends were cut back, 2 bases at V and 4 bases at J, with 9 bases in the middle.

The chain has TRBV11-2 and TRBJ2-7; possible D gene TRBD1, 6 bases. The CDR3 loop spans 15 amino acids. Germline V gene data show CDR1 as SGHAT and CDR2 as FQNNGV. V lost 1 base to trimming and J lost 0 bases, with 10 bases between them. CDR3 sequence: CASSLVPDSSYEQYF. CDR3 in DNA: TGTGCCAGCAGCTTAGTACCGGACAGCTCCTACGAGCAGTACTTC.

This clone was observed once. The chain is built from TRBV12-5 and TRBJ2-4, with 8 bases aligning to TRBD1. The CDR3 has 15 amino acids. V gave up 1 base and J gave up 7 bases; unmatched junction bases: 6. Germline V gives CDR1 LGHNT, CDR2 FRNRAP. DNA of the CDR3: TGTGCTAGTGGTTTGGCAGGGGGCGAAAGGAACATTCAGTACTTC. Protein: CASGLAGGERNIQYF.

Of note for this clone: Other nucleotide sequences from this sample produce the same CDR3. In DNA form, the CDR3 reads TGTGCCAGCAGTTTATCTCTAGCGGGGTACAATGAGCAGTTCTTC. Amino acid sequence: CASSLSLAGYNEQFF. The chain links TRBV27 to TRBJ2-1; 9 bases match TRBD2. The CDR3 is made up of 15 amino acids. With V trimmed by 0 bases and J by 4 bases, 1 base remained unmatched. Germline CDR1 and CDR2: MNHEY and SMNVEV (reference sequence).